The rows below give T cell receptor beta chains drawn from one sample of a study of long-term antiretroviral therapy in people with HIV. Assay used: immunoSEQ multiplex PCR; TCRdb lists only in-frame clones, some missing. This table holds 40,000 or so clones, under 85% found once. The sequencing used unsorted PBMCs, collected 1 year after starting antiretroviral therapy. The source is a man aged 18 to 30 with HIV. The CDR3 runs from the conserved cysteine through the conserved F or W. Fields, in order: clone size, V gene, J gene, CDR3 protein. Expanded clones are given a class, and other clones once, few, many or no size at all.

>.|TRBV7-6|TRBJ2-1
CASASSGASYNEQFF
>few|TRBV4-1|TRBJ2-7
CASSPGTSGSYEQYF
>.|TRBV5-8|TRBJ2-1
CASSLEGWSKSYNEQFF
>.|TRBV27|TRBJ1-4
CASSFTFKIGRSTNEKLFF
>.|TRBV11-2|TRBJ1-2
CASSLGRQVYGYTF
>.|TRBV28|TRBJ1-4
CASSLYSWATNEKLFF
>.|TRBV5-4|TRBJ2-1
CASSPITVPARNEQFF
>few|TRBV19|TRBJ1-5
CASSSGDYNQPQHF
>.|TRBV7-6|TRBJ1-6
CASSLETRTGGSALHF
>.|TRBV6-5|TRBJ1-4
CASSYGRNVDEKLFF
>once|TRBV20-1|TRBJ1-6
CSGTDNSPLHF
>.|TRBV6-5|TRBJ1-1
CASSRGALTPEAFF
>.|TRBV7-2|TRBJ1-3
CASSLARQGAGNTIYF
>.|TRBV5-1|TRBJ1-4
CASSLGQANEKLFF
>.|TRBV7-2|TRBJ2-5
CASSLPAGSLSETQYF
>.|TRBV7-9|TRBJ2-7
CASSLALRSEQYF
>once|TRBV2|TRBJ1-6
CASSGGPSSYNSPLHF